The next 32 T cell receptor beta chains were all read from a single sample in a study of blood T cell repertoires in COVID-19. TCRdb's copy holds only in-frame clones and misses some; the assay was immunoSEQ multiplex PCR. The table has some 510,000 clones, over 75% seen once. Source material: PBMCs or T cells enriched from blood (not recorded which). The origin of the receptors is a woman aged 40 to 50 who had recovered from COVID-19.

The V call is TRBV14, the J call TRBJ1-2, with 7 nucleotides matching TRBD1. CDR1 is SGHDN, CDR2 FVKESK, per germline. The J segment lost 2 bases and the V segment lost 1 base, leaving 1 base of the junction unmatched. CDR3 length equals 14 residues. CDR3 sequence: CASSQGRGNYGYTF. For the CDR3, the DNA is TGTGCCAGCAGCCAAGGCAGGGGGAACTATGGCTACACCTTC.

The rearrangement uses TRBV6-5 and TRBJ2-1; 14 positions match TRBD2. J was trimmed by 7 bases and V by 6 bases; bases with no gene match: 5. CDR1 MNHEY and CDR2 SVGAGI come from the germline V gene. The CDR3 covers 15 residues. CDR3 DNA: TGTGCCAGCAGCAAAGGGACTAGCGGGAGTAATGAGCAGTTCTTC. As protein: CASSKGTSGSNEQFF.

V gene TRBV7-2 combines with J gene TRBJ2-1, with D maybe TRBD1 (5 bases). CDR1 is SGHTA, CDR2 FQGNSA, per germline. Trimming cost V 5 bases and J 0 bases, with 11 bases left between them. The CDR3 contains 15 residues. Here the CDR3 reads CASSIDSSSYNEQFF. The CDR3 coding sequence is TGTGCCAGCAGCATAGACAGCAGCTCCTACAATGAGCAGTTCTTC.

To note about this clone: Mismatch with germline at one junction end may stem from a read error. This chain uses TRBV11-3 with TRBJ2-7; D gene unclear. CDR1 is SGHNT, CDR2 YENEEA, per germline. The CDR3 contains 12 residues. Here the CDR3 DNA reads TGTGTCAGCAGCCGCGCCTCCTACGAGCAGTACTTC. Its protein product is CVSSRASYEQYF.

The V gene is TRBV5-1, the J gene TRBJ1-1; possible D gene TRBD1, 5 bases. CDR1 and CDR2 (germline): SGHRS, YFSETQ. Trimming shortened V by 0 bases and J by 3 bases, and 12 bases separated the two germline ends. This CDR3 comprises 15 residues. The CDR3 region is CASSLAGAWDTEAFF. The DNA for the CDR3 is TGCGCCAGCAGCTTGGCTGGGGCTTGGGACACTGAAGCTTTCTTT.

The sample holds one count of this clone. This chain connects TRBV4-3 to TRBJ2-1; possible D gene TRBD2, 6 bases. There are 17 residues in the CDR3. CDR1 is LGHNA and CDR2 is YSLEER in the germline V gene. V was trimmed by 0 bases and J by 4 bases, leaving 16 bases between them. CDR3 region: CASSQDSGTGTYNEQFF. As DNA, the CDR3 is TGCGCCAGCAGCCAAGATTCCGGGACTGGGACTTACAATGAGCAGTTCTTC.

Points on this clone: The sample holds other DNA sequences that translate to the same CDR3. The chain combines TRBV19 with TRBJ2-7, with 11 bases identical to TRBD1. Germline-derived CDR1 and CDR2 are LNHDA and SQIVND (reference sequence). CDR3 length equals 14 residues. After removal of 3 bases from V and 4 bases from J, the junction contained 2 bases not matched to a gene. CDR3 region: CASSMGTGGYEQYF. CDR3 nucleotide sequence: TGTGCCAGTAGTATGGGGACAGGGGGTTACGAGCAGTACTTC.

This clone was seen just once. This sequence joins TRBV5-4 and TRBJ2-3; 15 bases match TRBD2. V shed 4 bases, J shed 3 bases, and the junction held 9 bases outside the gene matches. The CDR3 has 18 residues. In germline, CDR1 is SGHNT, CDR2 YYREEE (reference sequence). CDR3 sequence (DNA): TGTGCCAGCAGCCCGGCCGGGACTAGCGGGAGGAGGACAGATACGCAGTATTTT. Translation gives CASSPAGTSGRRTDTQYF.

This clone was detected only once. The genes are TRBV21-1 and TRBJ2-7; TRBD1 is taken as the D call from the table, unchecked against the DNA. TRBV21-1 is recorded as a pseudogene. This CDR3 is built from 14 residues. CDR3: CASSKVVQPYEQYF. The CDR3 coding sequence is TGTGCCAGCAGCAAAGTAGTACAGCCCTACGAGCAGTACTTC.

This clone showed up just once. The chain employs TRBV11-3 and TRBJ2-5, with 11 bases matching TRBD2. Trimming at V came to 4 bases and at J to 5 bases, leaving 9 bases not matched to a gene. Looked up from germline, CDR1 is SGHNT and CDR2 is YENEEA. The CDR3 is 16 residues long. CDR3 in DNA: TGTGCCAGCAGCTCGAATAGCGGGAGGGCCGCTGAGACCCAGTACTTC. It is translated as CASSSNSGRAAETQYF.

The J gene is TRBJ1-2, the V gene TRBV12-3 or TRBV12-4; possibly TRBD1 for D (6 bases). This CDR3 is built from 13 residues. Deletions cut 7 bases from V and 5 bases from J, with 14 bases between. The CDR3 reads CASNSDRLYGYTF. The DNA for the CDR3 is TGTGCCAGCAATTCTGACAGGTTATATGGCTACACCTTC.

The CDR3 bases are TGCGCCAGCAGCCAAGACCCTTGGACAGTTGAGACCCAGTACTTC. Its translation: CASSQDPWTVETQYF. The chain is built from TRBV4-3 and TRBJ2-5; D possibly corresponds to TRBD1 (6 bases). CDR3 length: 15 residues. V was shortened by 0 bases and J by 5 bases, with 13 bases between the two germline ends. The germline gives CDR1 LGHNA, CDR2 YSLEER.

In nucleotides, the CDR3 is TGTGCCAGCAGCCAATCCAGGGTAGACTACGAGCAGTACTTC. Translated: CASSQSRVDYEQYF. V usage is TRBV16 and J usage is TRBJ2-7; D perhaps matches TRBD1 (5 bases). CDR3 length: 14 residues. In germline, CDR1 is KGHSY, CDR2 FQNENV. The germline V and J ends were trimmed by 0 bases and 3 bases, with 9 bases remaining between them.

V gene TRBV18 combines with J gene TRBJ2-1; 12 bases agree with TRBD2. V was pared by 5 bases and J by 1 base, with 6 bases of the junction left unmatched. The CDR3 extends over 17 amino acids. Germline CDR1 and CDR2: KGHSH and LQKENI. CDR3 sequence reads: CASSSTSGSRSYNEQFF. The CDR3 DNA sequence: TGTGCCAGCTCATCGACTAGCGGGAGTAGGTCCTACAATGAGCAGTTCTTC.

V and J are TRBV7-2 and TRBJ2-7, with D tentatively TRBD1 (6 bases). Between the trimmed V and J ends, which lost 5 bases and 2 bases, there was a span of 19 bases. CDR3 length: 16 amino acids. The V gene's germline CDR1 is SGHTA and CDR2 FQGNSA. The DNA for the CDR3 is TGTGCCAGCAGCAGCATTTTACAGGGTAGCCCCTACGAGCAGTACTTC. Translating it yields CASSSILQGSPYEQYF.

The V and J genes are TRBV6-5 and TRBJ2-1; 11 positions agree with TRBD2. Per germline, CDR1 MNHEY and CDR2 SVGAGI. The CDR3 extends over 15 amino acids. Unmatched junction bases numbered 8, after V lost 7 bases and J lost 6 bases. The CDR3 spells CASTQGLAGGNEQFF. For the CDR3, the DNA is TGTGCCAGCACCCAAGGGCTAGCGGGAGGCAATGAGCAGTTCTTC.

This clone has a single count. The chain links TRBV6-5 to TRBJ1-5, with a possible D match to TRBD1 (6 bases). V was cut by 6 bases and J by 5 bases, with 14 bases left in between. CDR1 and CDR2 (germline): MNHEY, SVGAGI. The CDR3 consists of 14 residues. DNA of the CDR3: TGTGCCAGCAGAGCACAGGGAAGTGATCAGCCCCAGCATTTT. It codes for CASRAQGSDQPQHF.

The chain combines TRBV6-5 with TRBJ2-1, with 7 positions matching TRBD2. V lost 2 bases to trimming and J lost 2 bases; unmatched junction nucleotides: 3. The CDR3 covers 15 residues. CDR1 is MNHEY and CDR2 is SVGAGI in the germline V gene. The CDR3 region is CASSYGAGAYNEQFF. In nucleotides, the CDR3 is TGTGCCAGCAGTTACGGGGCGGGGGCCTACAATGAGCAGTTCTTC.

This chain uses TRBV24-1 with TRBJ1-2, with D perhaps matching TRBD1 (5 bases). V was cut by 4 bases and J by 3 bases, with 11 bases left in between. Germline V CDR1 and CDR2: KGHDR, SFDVKD. The CDR3 has 14 residues. The CDR3 is CATSDAGRDYGYTF. The DNA for the CDR3 is TGTGCCACCAGTGACGCAGGGCGCGACTATGGCTACACCTTC.

The J gene is TRBJ2-5, the V gene TRBV6-5; 11 nucleotides match TRBD2. From germline, CDR1 is MNHEY and CDR2 SVGAGI. The CDR3 covers 14 residues. V dropped 6 bases and J dropped 3; count of bases not matched to a gene: 3. CDR3: CASRGSGREETQYF. For the CDR3, the DNA is TGTGCCAGCAGAGGTAGCGGGAGGGAAGAGACCCAGTACTTC.

The chain recombines TRBV5-1 with TRBJ1-6, with D possibly being TRBD1 (6 bases). The length of the CDR3 is 14 residues. Trimming removed 4 bases from V and 7 bases from J, with 12 bases in between. Germline V gene sequence: CDR1 SGHRS, CDR2 YFSETQ. Here the CDR3 reads CASSLGRGNSPLHF. The CDR3 DNA sequence: TGCGCCAGCAGCCTGGGAAGGGGGAATTCACCCCTCCACTTT.

The chain combines TRBV19 with TRBJ1-1; D remains ambiguous. Trimming cost V 1 base and J 1 base, with 10 bases left between them. This CDR3 is built from 15 residues. Per germline, CDR1 LNHDA and CDR2 SQIVND (reference sequence). The CDR3 here is CASSIGPGQNTEAFF. CDR3 coding DNA: TGTGCCAGTAGTATAGGCCCAGGCCAGAACACTGAAGCTTTCTTT.

The chain joins TRBV7-2 to TRBJ2-7; D gene unclear. The CDR3 covers 12 residues. Deletions cut 4 bases from V and 3 bases from J, with 7 bases between. CDR1 SGHTA and CDR2 FQGNSA come from the germline V gene. CDR3 sequence: CASSSISYEQYF. The CDR3 region has the DNA TGTGCCAGCAGCTCAATCAGCTACGAGCAGTACTTC.

CDR3 bases: TGTGCCAGCCGGACAGGGAAAAACACTGAAGCTTTCTTT. Translating it yields CASRTGKNTEAFF. This chain uses TRBV18 with TRBJ1-1, with 8 positions matching TRBD1. J was trimmed by 2 bases and V by 8 bases; bases with no gene match: 4. Germline assignment: CDR1 KGHSH and CDR2 LQKENI. This CDR3 has 13 amino acids.

V usage is TRBV5-4 and J usage is TRBJ2-3, with TRBD2 matching 9 bases. CDR3 size: 15 residues. V shed 1 base, J shed 5 bases, and the junction held 5 bases outside the gene matches. From germline, CDR1 is SGHNT and CDR2 YYREEE (reference sequence). CDR3 bases: TGTGCCAGCAGCTTGCGTCTAGCGGGAATAGATACGCAGTATTTT. It specifies CASSLRLAGIDTQYF. The variable domain in full, completed from reference TRBV5-4 and TRBJ2-3, reads ETGVTQSPTHLIKTRGQQVTLRCSSQSGHNTVSWYQQALGQGPQFIFQYYREEENGRGNFPPRFSGLQFPNYSSELNVNALELDDSALYLCASSLRLAGIDTQYFGPGTRLTVL.

The CDR3 region is CASSQVAGLTDTQYF. CDR3 DNA sequence: TGCGCCAGCAGCCAAGTAGCGGGCCTCACAGATACGCAGTATTTT. The chain couples TRBV4-1 to TRBJ2-3; 7 bases align to TRBD2. This CDR3 spans 15 amino acids. Per the germline V gene, CDR1 is MGHRA and CDR2 is YSYEKL. The V and J ends lost 1 base and 2 bases, in that order; junction bases with no gene match: 3.

This sequence joins TRBV5-4 and TRBJ1-2; 9 nucleotides match TRBD1. This CDR3 has 14 amino acids. The V segment lost 6 bases and the J segment 6 bases; nucleotides outside the gene matches: 9. Germline V CDR1 and CDR2: SGHNT, YYREEE (reference sequence). As DNA, the CDR3 is TGTGCCAGCACCAACCGGGGACAGGGAGATGGCTACACCTTC. Protein sequence: CASTNRGQGDGYTF.

The rearrangement joins TRBV19 to TRBJ2-4, with D perhaps matching TRBD2 (5 bases). V dropped 8 bases and J dropped 6 bases, with 11 bases sitting between them. Per germline, CDR1 LNHDA and CDR2 SQIVND (reference sequence). This CDR3 has 12 amino acids. CDR3 loop: CASSPGVNIQYF. The CDR3 bases are TGTGCCAGTTCCCCCGGGGTAAACATTCAGTACTTC. The variable domain in full, completed from reference TRBV19 and TRBJ2-4, reads DGGITQSPKYLFRKEGQNVTLSCEQNLNHDAMYWYRQDPGQGLRLIYYSQIVNDFQKGDIAEGYSVSREKKESFPLTVTSAQKNPTAFYLCASSPGVNIQYFGAGTRLSVL.

J is TRBJ2-5 and V is TRBV27; unclear D gene. Trimming removed 7 bases at V and 4 bases at J, with 7 bases between. The germline CDR1 and CDR2 sequences are MNHEY and SMNVEV (reference sequence). The CDR3 is made up of 11 amino acids. CDR3 residues: CASTWPETQYF. The CDR3 DNA reads TGTGCCAGCACCTGGCCAGAGACCCAGTACTTC.

With regard to this clone: The same CDR3 arises from other DNA sequences in this sample as well. This chain joins TRBV11-3 and TRBJ1-1; D is ambiguous. This CDR3 comprises 12 residues. Germline V gene lookup returns CDR1 SGHNT and CDR2 YENEEA. Trimming removed 3 bases at V and 5 bases at J, with 7 bases between. CDR3 sequence: CASSFRGTEAFF. In nucleotides, the CDR3 is TGTGCCAGCAGCTTCCGGGGAACTGAAGCTTTCTTT.

The chain links TRBV5-4 to TRBJ1-1; 8 nucleotides agree with TRBD1. The germline V gene encodes CDR1 SGHNT and CDR2 YYREEE (reference sequence). V shed 3 bases, J shed 4 bases, and the junction held 5 bases outside the gene matches. The length of the CDR3 is 14 residues. CDR3 region: CASSWTGQITEAFF. As DNA, the CDR3 is TGTGCCAGCAGCTGGACAGGGCAGATCACTGAAGCTTTCTTT.

V and J are TRBV4-3 and TRBJ1-3; D not resolved. CDR3 size: 14 residues. Trimming left V 0 bases short and J 7 bases short, with 10 bases between. Germline CDR1 and CDR2: LGHNA and YSLEER. The CDR3 region is CASSQDARGNTIYF. CDR3 in DNA: TGCGCCAGCAGCCAAGATGCCCGAGGGAACACCATATATTTT.